The T cell receptor beta chain described here comes from a study of T cell responses to AZD1222 COVID-19 vaccine (TCRdb year 2021). For the study in its entirety: AZD1222 recipients whose second dose came at about 4 weeks and those whose second dose came at about 12 weeks were combined into one group, since spike-specific TCR depth and breadth did not differ between the two schedules. A total of approximately 240 trial participants underwent TCR sequencing, of whom approximately 210 received two doses of AZD1222 and around 25 received two doses of the MenACWY control vaccine. Trial participants were enrolled by age into subgroups of 18-55, 56-69 and 70-plus years, and 148, 28 and 57 TCR-sequenced participants, respectively, were included in these subgroups. Broad study findings and their caveats: Conclusions about previously exposed vaccinees are limited because only six or seven AZD1222 recipients were SARS-CoV-2 seropositive at baseline. CD4 TCRs associated with the vaccine covered the entire spike protein, and the dominant responses were in regions 160-218 and 743-854. The 56-69-year group was small, and its depth increase did not reach significance, likely because of low power. Reportedly, almost half of the unique spike-specific TCRs recognized epitopes lying outside the regions that are mutated in the B.1.351 and B.1.1.7 variants. Most participants were white British and females outnumbered males, and the authors suggested that clonal diversity may have been underestimated. A significant rise in spike-specific TCR breadth and depth was observed after two AZD1222 doses relative to day 0 and relative to MenACWY recipients. Because no samples from the day 14 peak response were available, repertoires could be characterized only after the peak T cell response.

For this clone: Its antigen is unknown. Within one base of it there is no much larger clone, and no base qualities were kept.

The sample's time point, from its label and the paper: baseline before first vaccination. The vaccinee samples were drawn from two UK trials, COV001 and COV002, one of which was a single-blind randomized controlled phase 2/3 trial testing AZD1222 (ChAdOx1 nCoV-19) in healthy adults. Trial participant PBMC samples were collected at day 0 and day 28 after the second dose for TCRbeta chain sequencing. CDR1 and CDR2 are drawn from the germline V gene: SQVTM, ANQGSEA. V lost 6 bases and J lost 2 bases; the stretch between them is 17 bases long. The CDR3, from cysteine to phenylalanine, totals 14 residues. Solely the CDR3 DNA is kept, with 42 bases framed from the first base. The CDR3 regions of human TCRbeta chains were analyzed by immunosequencing. Processing in the source paper ran as follows. TCRs in the repertoires were matched against a reference library of SARS-CoV-2-specific TCRs that had been generated with the MIRA antigen-specificity platform. Breadth was defined as the fraction of unique TCRs that were SARS-CoV-2-associated. Depth was defined as the fraction of total T cells that were SARS-CoV-2-associated. Each spike-specific TCR was assigned to its reactive spike region and to a CD4 or CD8 class using the MIRA data. Log10-transformed breadth and depth values were compared by one-way ANOVA with Sidak's multiple comparisons tests. TCRdb took over this immuneACCESS table, retaining in-frame rearrangements with V and J assigned. Such tables are incomplete; in checked studies, under half of the missing clones stem from an unresolved V gene, and the remainder is unexplained. The V and J calls and clone size come from that table; D and trimming were worked out from the DNA. In this sample the table shows roughly 100,000 clones, 88% of which occur a single time. The ten biggest clones cover 2% to 3% of the sample.

The input for sequencing was peripheral blood, taken on day 0 of AZD1222 vaccination. The chain uses TRBV29-1 and TRBJ2-7; the D gene is perhaps TRBD1, from 6 matching bases. This clonotype was obtained from an adult in good health. The DNA sequence is TGCAGCGTCGCACGGGACACTTTGACCTACGAGCAGTACTTC. Its protein reads: CSVARDTLTYEQYF.